A selection of T cell receptor beta chains follows, all from one sample in a study of ipilimumab plus nivolumab after autologous stem cell transplantation. Libraries were prepared by immunoSEQ multiplex PCR; TCRdb keeps only in-frame clonotypes and omits some of them. Of 10,000 to 15,000 clones detected, around 73% appear once; the ten largest clones hold 15% to 20%. The sequenced sample was PBMCs, obtained in a trial of ipilimumab plus nivolumab as post-transplant consolidation. Receptor source: a male donor with diffuse large B-cell lymphoma. CDR3s include the opening cysteine and the closing phenylalanine or tryptophan. The order of the fields is J gene, V gene, CDR3 protein.

j_gene: TRBJ2-7
v_gene: TRBV29-1
CDR3aa: CSVEDLGAGGMGRGEKQYF

j_gene: TRBJ1-5
v_gene: TRBV2
CDR3aa: CASRVDRYPNQPQHF

j_gene: TRBJ1-1
v_gene: TRBV14
CDR3aa: CASSRINGRTEAFF

j_gene: TRBJ2-1
v_gene: TRBV7-7
CDR3aa: CASSPQLAGGPSEQFF

j_gene: TRBJ1-2
v_gene: TRBV19
CDR3aa: CASTSSGGNGYTF

j_gene: TRBJ2-3
v_gene: TRBV7-8
CDR3aa: CASSQWGGTDTQYF

j_gene: TRBJ2-7
v_gene: TRBV5-8
CDR3aa: CASSPVGRAGTKAYEQYF

j_gene: TRBJ2-5
v_gene: TRBV30
CDR3aa: CAWSGLAGGQETQYF

j_gene: TRBJ2-5
v_gene: TRBV9
CDR3aa: CASSVGAHIHF

j_gene: TRBJ2-6
v_gene: TRBV5-6
CDR3aa: CASSPVGRISGANVLTF

j_gene: TRBJ2-1
v_gene: TRBV5-1
CDR3aa: CASSPGDASYNEQFF

j_gene: TRBJ2-7
v_gene: TRBV2
CDR3aa: CASSWREDEQYF

j_gene: TRBJ1-2
v_gene: TRBV9
CDR3aa: CASSVGAGGAHGYTF

j_gene: TRBJ1-4
v_gene: TRBV5-4
CDR3aa: CASSPTLGSNEKLFF

j_gene: TRBJ1-2
v_gene: TRBV6-1
CDR3aa: CASSDWGGSNGYTF

j_gene: TRBJ2-7
v_gene: TRBV29-1
CDR3aa: CSVHSGVYEQYF

j_gene: TRBJ1-4
v_gene: TRBV19
CDR3aa: CASRPLGRANEKLFF

j_gene: TRBJ1-5
v_gene: TRBV7-8
CDR3aa: CASSLGTFDSNQPQHF

j_gene: TRBJ1-1
v_gene: TRBV7-9
CDR3aa: CASSYGQGGATEAFF

j_gene: TRBJ2-3
v_gene: TRBV7-9
CDR3aa: CASSTTGGVDTQYF

j_gene: TRBJ2-5
v_gene: TRBV7-6
CDR3aa: CASSLISAETQYF

j_gene: TRBJ1-3
v_gene: TRBV19
CDR3aa: CASTPTVSGNTIYF

j_gene: TRBJ2-2
v_gene: TRBV6-6
CDR3aa: CASNLGGVDTGELFF

j_gene: TRBJ2-3
v_gene: TRBV9
CDR3aa: CASSGGLAGTDTQYF

j_gene: TRBJ1-2
v_gene: TRBV5-6
CDR3aa: CASSLWASPGGYTF

j_gene: TRBJ1-3
v_gene: TRBV7-8
CDR3aa: CASSLVPGMRSSGNTIYF

j_gene: TRBJ2-7
v_gene: TRBV10-3
CDR3aa: CAISELGIYEQYF

j_gene: TRBJ2-1
v_gene: TRBV5-6
CDR3aa: CASSFHGTQFF

j_gene: TRBJ1-2
v_gene: TRBV5-1
CDR3aa: CASSPGPTGGKQGYTF

j_gene: TRBJ2-2
v_gene: TRBV18
CDR3aa: CASSSSIGELFF

j_gene: TRBJ1-1
v_gene: TRBV12-5
CDR3aa: CASGLEAGRSTEAFF

j_gene: TRBJ2-1
v_gene: TRBV7-9
CDR3aa: CASSSSGGEQFF

j_gene: TRBJ1-2
v_gene: TRBV4-3
CDR3aa: CASSQERAGAGYGYTF

j_gene: TRBJ1-2
v_gene: TRBV9
CDR3aa: CASSVASGSYGYTF

j_gene: TRBJ2-7
v_gene: TRBV5-6
CDR3aa: CASSPLGTSGYEQYF

j_gene: TRBJ2-2
v_gene: TRBV9
CDR3aa: CASSEGVSPGELFF

j_gene: TRBJ2-5
v_gene: TRBV5-5
CDR3aa: CASSLGGRTIQETQYF

j_gene: TRBJ2-3
v_gene: TRBV5-4
CDR3aa: CASSVGLAGTRRTDTQYF

j_gene: TRBJ2-7
v_gene: TRBV9
CDR3aa: CASSSGTSSYEQYF

j_gene: TRBJ2-7
v_gene: TRBV27
CDR3aa: CASSPRTLNPYEQYF

j_gene: TRBJ2-5
v_gene: TRBV6-1
CDR3aa: CASSETVPGQQETQYF

j_gene: TRBJ2-1
v_gene: TRBV30
CDR3aa: CARSKLAGFYNEQFF

j_gene: TRBJ1-2
v_gene: TRBV7-8
CDR3aa: CASSQGPAVGYTF

j_gene: TRBJ1-1
v_gene: TRBV10-3
CDR3aa: CAISERDTEAFF

j_gene: TRBJ1-3
v_gene: TRBV18
CDR3aa: CASSPISSSGNTIYF

j_gene: TRBJ2-7
v_gene: TRBV7-6
CDR3aa: CASSLEVSGDRGHEQYF

j_gene: TRBJ2-1
v_gene: TRBV9
CDR3aa: CASSPSGYSGGSYNEQFF

j_gene: TRBJ2-1
v_gene: TRBV6-6
CDR3aa: CASSSRLDHNEQFF

j_gene: TRBJ1-2
v_gene: TRBV7-2
CDR3aa: CASSLGSPGQGTNGYTF

j_gene: TRBJ2-6
v_gene: TRBV4-2
CDR3aa: CASSKCRRLQSRANVLTF

j_gene: TRBJ2-5
v_gene: TRBV19
CDR3aa: CASSPRTLRETQYF

j_gene: TRBJ2-7
v_gene: TRBV5-1
CDR3aa: CASSPGGGGYYEQYF

j_gene: TRBJ1-6
v_gene: TRBV19
CDR3aa: CASSMLGPGASPLHF

j_gene: TRBJ2-7
v_gene: TRBV18
CDR3aa: CASSPFEGDEQYF

j_gene: TRBJ2-2
v_gene: TRBV5-5
CDR3aa: CASRPGTATGELFF

j_gene: TRBJ2-7
v_gene: TRBV10-1
CDR3aa: CASSESLGSYEQYF

j_gene: TRBJ1-5
v_gene: TRBV6-6
CDR3aa: CASSLTGWVNQPQHF